The subject of this entry is one TCR beta chain. Its antigen is not identified. The sample belongs to a study of OX40 agonist ivuxolimab in advanced cancers. Study-level results: Near-lowest levels of clonal expansion characterized partial responders at 0.1-3.0 mg/kg. With doses of 0.1 to 3.0 mg/kg, CD4+ and CD8+ blood T cells had undergone clonal expansion by week 6.

CDR3 size: 14 residues. Deletions cut 3 bases from V and 2 bases from J, with 8 bases between. Germline V gene data show CDR1 as MNHGY and CDR2 as SVAAGI. Any history of autoimmune disease or systemic immunosuppression disqualified patients. Only in-frame clones appear in the TCRdb table, and some are missing; sequencing was by immunoSEQ multiplex PCR. The table includes nearly 90,000 clones, roughly 89% detected once. The chain combines TRBV6-9 with TRBJ1-5; possible D gene TRBD1, 6 bases. The sequence derives from an adult with an advanced solid tumor such as melanoma, head and neck, liver or kidney cancer. The material sequenced was CD4+ or CD8+ T cells sorted from blood, taken in a trial of the OX40 agonist ivuxolimab. The CDR3 loop is CASSYSGGNQPQHF. The DNA for the CDR3 is TGTGCCAGCAGTTACTCAGGGGGCAATCAGCCCCAGCATTTT.